This TCR beta chain was observed in a study of OX40 agonist ivuxolimab in advanced cancers. Regarding the study in general: The costimulatory receptor OX40 (CD134) was targeted by ivuxolimab, a fully human IgG2 agonistic monoclonal antibody. Intravenous ivuxolimab was administered to patients every 2 weeks at six dose levels: 0.01, 0.1, 0.3, 1.5, 3 and 10 mg/kg. Among the approximately 54 dose-escalation patients, around 20 had hepatocellular carcinoma, 15 or so melanoma, 9 renal cell carcinoma and 9 head and neck cancer. In the dose-escalation cohort, 75% to 85% of patients were male, and the mean age was 60 years with a range of roughly 23 to 90. Prior anti-PD-1, anti-PD-L1 or anti-CTLA-4 therapy was permitted, and checkpoint inhibitors had been received by about two fifths of dose-escalation patients. Partial responses were achieved by three dose-escalation patients, of whom one had hepatocellular carcinoma and two had cutaneous melanoma. The point of sequencing TCRbeta in the periphery was to test whether ivuxolimab changed TCR sequence diversity and drove clonal T-cell expansion. The paper reports the monotherapy dose-escalation portion (N = 52 patients) of the phase I ivuxolimab trial. Points the paper makes about the study in general: The antigen specificity of the peripheral T cells that underwent clonal expansion was not determined. Low levels of normalized T-cell clonal expansion were also seen in some patients who did not respond. Clonal expansion of both CD4+ and CD8+ blood T cells was observed from baseline to week 6 at doses 0.1 to 3.0 mg/kg. After ivuxolimab, more expanded clones were found on average in CD8+ T cells than in CD4+ T cells. In the 0.1-3.0 mg/kg groups, partial responders had among the lowest normalized peripheral clonal expansion, particularly in CD8+ T cells.

Genomic DNA was isolated from the sorted cells so that the TCRbeta CDR3 region could be sequenced. TCRbeta CDR3 regions were sequenced using the immunoSEQ Assay. Entries here come from immuneACCESS through TCRdb and include only in-frame sequences with V and J called. Some clones fail to appear in such tables; in the studies checked, an unresolved V gene covers under half of the shortfall, and the cause of the remainder is unknown. The sample table shows over 50,000 clones, and more than 65% are seen once. The ten largest clones capture under 0.65% of the sample. Notes on this clone: Its specific antigen is unknown. Per-base quality was not reported, and no clone a single base away is much larger than it.

Relative to germline, V is missing 0 bases and J is missing 5 bases, with 11 bases of the junction outside any gene match. The germline V gene (reference sequence) gives CDR1 as LNHNV and CDR2 as YYDKDF. Its CDR3 holds 17 amino acids, cysteine through phenylalanine. Here the CDR3 DNA is all that survives: 51 bases in frame from base 1. The trial excluded patients who had a history of autoimmune disease or who were on systemic immunosuppression. Peripheral blood for TCR sequencing was collected from all dose cohorts at baseline, on cycle 4 day 1, and on cycle 7 day 1. The samples were drawn from a first-in-human, open-label, multicenter phase I dose-escalation trial of ivuxolimab. Adults with locally advanced or metastatic melanoma, renal cell carcinoma, hepatocellular carcinoma or head and neck squamous cell carcinoma were enrolled in the trial. Before TCR sequencing, CD4+ T cells and CD8+ T cells from peripheral blood were sorted into separate populations.

The specimen was CD4+ or CD8+ T cells sorted from blood, collected in a trial of the OX40 agonist ivuxolimab. The sequence is built from TRBV15 and TRBJ2-7; 9 bases in the middle match TRBD1. This clonotype originated in an adult with an advanced solid tumor such as melanoma, head and neck, liver or kidney cancer. DNA sequence: TGTGCCACCAGCAGAGATCGTTCGGGGACAGGGTTCAACGAGCAGTACTTC. The resulting protein is CATSRDRSGTGFNEQYF.